These T cell receptor beta chains were read from a single sample in a study of monozygotic twins with inflammatory bowel disease. TCRdb reworked the 5' RACE reads into one entry per CDR3 protein, no DNA. The listing records 190,000 or so distinct CDR3 sequences. The sample taken for sequencing was blood. These TCRs come from a human donor with ulcerative colitis or Crohn's disease, or a healthy co-twin of an affected twin (not recorded which). The CDR3 runs from the conserved cysteine through the conserved F or W.

TRBV25-1	TRBJ2-7	CASSKGARPEQYF
TRBV12-3/TRBV12-4	TRBJ2-7	CASSSRRQGLEQYF
TRBV12-3/TRBV12-4	TRBJ1-1	CASSFNVHTEAFF
TRBV7-2	TRBJ1-4	CASSHAAVAEKLFF
TRBV9	TRBJ2-7	CASGPETGSTYEQYF
TRBV11-2	TRBJ2-1	CASSFGGGSFFEQFF
TRBV4-2	TRBJ2-7	CASSQALLYEQYF
TRBV5-1	TRBJ1-5	CASSSAGAPNQPQHF
TRBV6-2/TRBV6-3	TRBJ1-5	CASSYGRQGRQPQHF
TRBV6-5	TRBJ2-3	CASMLGGPDYTQYF
TRBV5-1	TRBJ2-1	CASSLAAGSNEQFF
TRBV12-3/TRBV12-4	TRBJ1-1	CASREGEETEAFF
TRBV6-1	TRBJ1-2	CASSPWGDGYTF
TRBV25-1	TRBJ2-7	CASSESPRGRPTYEQYF
TRBV4-2	TRBJ2-5	CASSQKRGTQETQYF
TRBV5-1	TRBJ2-7	CASRSSGGSTHEQYF
TRBV27	TRBJ2-3	CASSFTNRGPITDTQYF
TRBV7-2	TRBJ1-2	CASSHRGMYGYTF
TRBV11-2	TRBJ2-1	CASSLSDRAGGNEQFF
TRBV6-5	TRBJ2-1	CASSYGAGDEQFF
TRBV12-3/TRBV12-4	TRBJ1-5	CASSLNLGGNQPQHF
TRBV5-1	TRBJ1-1	CASGDRGISEAFF
TRBV2	TRBJ2-7	CASRIQVTYEQYF
TRBV7-3	TRBJ2-2	CASSPDYTGELFF
TRBV7-3	TRBJ1-1	CASSSRTGEALF
TRBV29-1	TRBJ2-1	CSARRGVGGYNEQFF
TRBV6-1	TRBJ1-1	CASSLYPVGTEAFF
TRBV24-1	TRBJ1-1	CATSDMRETFF
TRBV7-9	TRBJ1-1	CASSLAGSNTEAFF
TRBV3-1	TRBJ2-3	CASFAADTQYF
TRBV12-3/TRBV12-4	TRBJ2-2	CASTPGLNTGELFF
TRBV12-3/TRBV12-4	TRBJ2-5	CASSLGSGGGSLAETQYF